These 18 T cell receptor beta chains share one sample of origin, sequenced in a study of cytomegalovirus exposure and HLA in healthy donors. The PCR was carried out with 60 Vbeta primers and 13 Jbeta primers. TCRdb keeps only in-frame clones here, not all; method: immunoSEQ multiplex PCR. The sample totals tens of thousands of clones. The sequencing sample was made of PBMCs. These receptors were obtained from a male donor in good health and CMV-seronegative.

V and J are TRBV7-9 and TRBJ2-5; the D is unclear. Germline V CDR1 and CDR2: SEHNR, FQNEAQ (reference sequence). Trimming shortened V by 5 bases and J by 4 bases, and 8 bases separated the two germline ends. This CDR3 has 12 amino acids. CDR3 sequence (DNA): TGTGCCAGCAGCCGCGGTGGAGAGACCCAGTACTTC. It encodes CASSRGGETQYF.

The rearrangement joins TRBV29-1 to TRBJ1-2; D is possibly TRBD1 (5 bases). This CDR3 has 12 amino acids. The germline V gene encodes CDR1 SQVTM and CDR2 ANQGSEA. The germline V and J ends were trimmed by 3 bases and 4 bases, with 9 bases remaining between them. This CDR3 is CSVDQGLYGYTF. The CDR3 nucleotides are TGCAGCGTTGACCAGGGTCTCTATGGCTACACCTTC.

V gene TRBV6-6 combines with J gene TRBJ2-5, with 9 nucleotides matching TRBD1. CDR3 length: 16 residues. V trimming: 2 bases; J trimming: 9 bases; junction bases outside the gene matches: 13. Germline lookup yields CDR1 MNHNY and CDR2 SVGAGI (reference sequence). CDR3 region: CASSYLPPGQGGAQYF. In DNA, the CDR3 is TGTGCCAGCAGTTACCTTCCCCCGGGACAGGGAGGGGCCCAGTACTTC.

This chain joins TRBV7-2 and TRBJ2-1; D call uncertain. The CDR3 totals 13 residues. V lost 4 bases, J lost 4 bases, and 8 bases lay in between. The V gene's germline CDR1 is SGHTA and CDR2 FQGNSA. The CDR3 protein is CASSSTAYNEQFF. CDR3 DNA sequence: TGTGCCAGCAGCTCGACTGCTTACAATGAGCAGTTCTTC.

The rearrangement links TRBV28 to TRBJ2-7; D gene uncertain. This CDR3 spans 12 amino acids. Trimming took 7 bases from V and 8 from J, leaving 15 bases between them. Germline assignment: CDR1 MDHEN and CDR2 SYDVKM. In nucleotides, the CDR3 is TGTGCCAGCAATACCCCGCGGTACCAGCAGTACTTC. Translation: CASNTPRYQQYF.

This chain uses TRBV18 with TRBJ1-1; TRBD1 aligns across 9 bases. After removal of 8 bases from V and 6 bases from J, the junction contained 16 bases not matched to a gene. Germline-derived CDR1 and CDR2 are KGHSH and LQKENI. This CDR3 has 16 residues. The CDR3 here is CASASSDRGRVPEAFF. The CDR3 DNA follows: TGTGCCAGCGCATCGTCCGACAGGGGGAGAGTCCCTGAAGCTTTCTTT.

This rearrangement joins TRBV28 to TRBJ2-7, with 8 bases matching TRBD1. The trim removed 4 bases at V and 6 bases at J, leaving 5 bases unmatched. Germline CDR1 and CDR2: MDHEN and SYDVKM. The length of the CDR3 is 13 residues. The CDR3 is CASSSQGETEQYF. The CDR3, as DNA: TGTGCCAGCAGTTCACAGGGGGAGACCGAGCAGTACTTC.

J is TRBJ1-1 and V is TRBV7-8, with 12 bases matching TRBD1. J lost 4 bases, V lost 0 bases, and 6 bases had no gene match. The CDR3 sequence is 17 residues long. Germline V gene lookup returns CDR1 SGHVS and CDR2 FQNEAQ. CDR3 nucleotides: TGTGCCAGCAGCTTAGCGGGACAGGGGGCGCGGGGCACTGAAGCTTTCTTT. Its translation is CASSLAGQGARGTEAFF.

The chain combines TRBV28 with TRBJ2-7, with D unclear. Deletions cut 3 bases from V and 3 bases from J, with 9 bases between. This CDR3 has 13 residues. Germline V gene data show CDR1 as MDHEN and CDR2 as SYDVKM. CDR3 sequence (DNA): TGTGCCAGCAGTTTTTCCCTAAACTACGAGCAGTACTTC. As protein: CASSFSLNYEQYF.

The chain recombines TRBV2 with TRBJ2-5; 8 bases line up with TRBD1. Near its end, the DNA agrees better with TRBJ2-7, so the J call may be wrong. This CDR3 comprises 14 residues. Germline V gene lookup returns CDR1 SNHLY and CDR2 FYNNEI. CDR3 bases: TGTGCCAGCAGCCAAGGACAGGGACGCTACGAGCAGTACTTC. Amino acid sequence: CASSQGQGRYEQYF.

The chain links TRBV28 to TRBJ2-7, with a tentative D call TRBD2 (5 bases). The V gene lost 10 bases and the J gene lost 0 bases, with 13 bases spanning the gap. The CDR3 runs 13 residues. Germline lookup yields CDR1 MDHEN and CDR2 SYDVKM. CDR3 nucleotides: TGTGCCACCCTAGGGAGCCCCTCCTACGAGCAGTACTTC. It yields the protein CATLGSPSYEQYF.

The chain is built from TRBV28 and TRBJ2-1; 7 bases agree with TRBD1. The V and J ends lost 6 bases and 4 bases, in that order; junction bases with no gene match: 6. The CDR3 is made up of 14 amino acids. CDR1 and CDR2 from the germline V gene are MDHEN and SYDVKM. CDR3 coding DNA: TGTGCCAGCAGAGATCCGGGACAGTACAATGAGCAGTTCTTC. Amino acid sequence: CASRDPGQYNEQFF.

The chain links TRBV9 to TRBJ2-5; tentatively, D is TRBD2 (6 bases). The CDR3 length is 15 residues. The V end was cut by 0 bases, the J end by 5 bases, with 14 bases between. Germline V CDR1 and CDR2: SGDLS, YYNGEE. The CDR3 DNA sequence: TGTGCCAGCAGCGTAGGACCGGGAGAGCGGGAGACCCAGTACTTC. Its translation is CASSVGPGERETQYF. Variable domain in full (rest from reference TRBV9 and TRBJ2-5): DSGVTQTPKHLITATGQRVTLRCSPRSGDLSVYWYQQSLDQGLQFLIQYYNGEERAKGNILERFSAQQFPDLHSELNLSSLELGDSALYFCASSVGPGERETQYFGPGTRLLVL.

This chain uses TRBV6-5 with TRBJ2-7, with a possible D match to TRBD2 (6 bases). V lost 5 bases and J lost 0, with 11 bases in between. The germline gives CDR1 MNHEY, CDR2 SVGAGI. This CDR3 spans 14 amino acids. The CDR3 is CASSISGSSYEQYF. The CDR3 DNA sequence: TGTGCCAGCAGTATAAGCGGGTCCTCCTACGAGCAGTACTTC.

The chain couples TRBV2 to TRBJ2-7; 9 bases are shared with TRBD1. Unmatched junction bases numbered 9, after V lost 5 bases and J lost 1 base. The CDR3 spans 16 residues. Germline lookup yields CDR1 SNHLY and CDR2 FYNNEI. The CDR3 sequence is CASSPPGTGSSYEQYF. CDR3 sequence (DNA): TGTGCCAGCAGTCCCCCCGGGACAGGGAGTTCCTACGAGCAGTACTTC.

The gene calls are TRBV5-1 and TRBJ2-1; possibly TRBD1 for D (8 bases). The germline V gene encodes CDR1 SGHRS and CDR2 YFSETQ. The CDR3 has 15 residues. The V gene lost 4 bases and the J gene lost 4 bases, with 15 bases spanning the gap. In DNA, the CDR3 is TGCGCCAGCAGCCATGGACAGGGACTATACAATGAGCAGTTCTTC. It translates to CASSHGQGLYNEQFF.

Comment on this clone: The same CDR3 arises from other DNA sequences in this sample as well. CDR3 in DNA: TGTGCCAGCTCAAAACAGGGGGCACCACAGAACACTGAAGCTTTCTTT. It specifies CASSKQGAPQNTEAFF. The chain has TRBV18 and TRBJ1-1; 9 bases agree with TRBD1. V lost 5 bases and J lost 1; bases outside the gene matches: 8. The CDR3 sequence is 16 residues long. CDR1 and CDR2 from the germline V gene are KGHSH and LQKENI.

This chain joins TRBV25-1 and TRBJ1-4; tentatively, D is TRBD1 (6 bases). CDR1 is MGHDK and CDR2 is SYGVNS in the germline V gene. The CDR3 has 14 amino acids. V lost 6 bases and J 7 bases, leaving 15 bases between the germline ends. For the CDR3, the DNA is TGTGCCAGCAGCCACAGGGAGGGTGTTGAAAAACTGTTTTTT. Protein: CASSHREGVEKLFF.